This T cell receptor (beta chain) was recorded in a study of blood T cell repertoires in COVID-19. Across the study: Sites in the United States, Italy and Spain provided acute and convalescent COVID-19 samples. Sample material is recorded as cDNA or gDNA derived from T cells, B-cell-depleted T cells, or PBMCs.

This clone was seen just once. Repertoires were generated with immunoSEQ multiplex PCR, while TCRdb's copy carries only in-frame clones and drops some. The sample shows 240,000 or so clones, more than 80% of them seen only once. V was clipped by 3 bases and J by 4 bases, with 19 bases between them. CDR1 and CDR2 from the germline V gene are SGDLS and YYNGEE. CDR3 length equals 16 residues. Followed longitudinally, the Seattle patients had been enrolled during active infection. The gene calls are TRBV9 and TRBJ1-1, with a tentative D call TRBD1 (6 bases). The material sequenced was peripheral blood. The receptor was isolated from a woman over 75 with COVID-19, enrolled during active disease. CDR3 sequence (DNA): TGTGCCAGCAGCGCCCTCCCCGGAGGGGGGGGCACTGAAGCTTTCTTT. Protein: CASSALPGGGGTEAFF. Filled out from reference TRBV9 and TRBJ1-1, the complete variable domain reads DSGVTQTPKHLITATGQRVTLRCSPRSGDLSVYWYQQSLDQGLQFLIQYYNGEERAKGNILERFSAQQFPDLHSELNLSSLELGDSALYFCASSALPGGGGTEAFFGQGTRLTVV.